The 14 T cell receptor beta chains listed next were all sequenced from one sample in a study of Ad26.COV2.S vaccination and SARS-CoV-2 variants. The protocol was immunoSEQ multiplex PCR, while the TCRdb copy is restricted to in-frame clones and leaves out a portion. The sample has hundreds of thousands of clones; roughly 84% are singletons. Stated treatment: over 15 received Ad26.COV2.S at low or high dose, single or two shots; about 5 received placebo; per-sample allocation not given. Collection of the samples took place on day 63 after the first injection of vaccine or placebo. Sequenced here: peripheral blood, sampled in a trial of Ad26.COV2.S vaccine versus placebo. All receptors come from a person between 18 and 60 years old who received the Ad26.COV2.S COVID-19 vaccine or a placebo.

This clone was counted many times. The chain carries TRBV10-3 and TRBJ1-5; weak D call: TRBD1 (6 bases). Germline CDR1 ENHRY, CDR2 SYGVKD. The CDR3 is 16 amino acids. Trimming cost V 3 bases and J 3 bases, with 15 bases left between them. The DNA of the CDR3 is TGTGCCATCAGTGAAGTGCGGGGGCCCGTCAATCAGCCCCAGCATTTT. Amino acids: CAISEVRGPVNQPQHF.

The rearrangement uses TRBV24-1 and TRBJ2-2; the D call may be TRBD1 or TRBD2 (5 bases each). The germline V gene encodes CDR1 KGHDR and CDR2 SFDVKD. V was shortened by 4 bases and J by 4 bases, with 9 bases between the two germline ends. The CDR3 extends over 14 amino acids. The chain's CDR3 is CATSEPGATGELFF. CDR3 coding DNA: TGTGCCACCAGTGAGCCCGGGGCCACCGGGGAGCTGTTTTTT.

The V call is TRBV19, the J call TRBJ2-2; tentatively, D is TRBD1 (6 bases). V dropped 6 bases and J dropped 0 bases, with 11 bases sitting between them. This CDR3 comprises 15 residues. The germline CDR1 and CDR2 sequences are LNHDA and SQIVND (reference sequence). The chain's CDR3 is CASRLGHTNTGELFF. The CDR3 DNA reads as TGTGCCAGTAGACTGGGACATACGAACACCGGGGAGCTGTTTTTT.

The chain joins TRBV9 to TRBJ1-1; D possibly corresponds to TRBD1 (5 bases). The CDR3 has 14 residues. The germline V gene encodes CDR1 SGDLS and CDR2 YYNGEE. V lost 1 base and J lost 4, with 11 bases in between. The CDR3, as DNA: TGTGCCAGCAGCGTAATGAAAGGGACCACTGAAGCTTTCTTT. It is translated as CASSVMKGTTEAFF.

V usage is TRBV10-3 and J usage is TRBJ1-2; TRBD1 matches 12 bases. J lost 8 bases, V lost 4 bases, and 5 bases had no gene match. Germline lookup yields CDR1 ENHRY and CDR2 SYGVKD. CDR3 length: 14 amino acids. The CDR3 DNA is TGTGCCATCAGTGGGGACAGGGGGCTTGGAGGCTACACCTTC. Residues: CAISGDRGLGGYTF.

This chain links TRBV7-6 with TRBJ2-6; no firm D call. Per the germline V gene, CDR1 is SGHVS and CDR2 is FNYEAQ. Trimming shortened V by 5 bases and J by 0 bases, and 8 bases separated the two germline ends. The CDR3 is made up of 15 amino acids. In DNA, the CDR3 is TGTGCCAGCAGCCCTGTTACCTCTGGGGCCAACGTCCTGACTTTC. This sequence encodes CASSPVTSGANVLTF.

The CDR3 is CASRGGEYEQYF. The DNA of the CDR3 is TGCGCCAGCCGCGGGGGAGAGTACGAGCAGTACTTC. The J gene is TRBJ2-7, the V gene TRBV10-2; TRBD2 matches 7 bases. The germline V gene has CDR1 WSHSY and CDR2 SAAADI. The CDR3 consists of 12 residues. The V segment lost 8 bases and the J segment 4 bases; nucleotides outside the gene matches: 5.

The J gene is TRBJ2-5, the V gene TRBV6-5; D tentatively reads TRBD1 or TRBD2 (6 bases each). This CDR3 has 12 amino acids. Germline CDR1 and CDR2: MNHEY and SVGAGI. Trimming left V 8 bases short and J 1 base short, with 8 bases between. The CDR3 loop reads CASGGPQETQYF. CDR3 DNA sequence: TGTGCCAGCGGGGGGCCCCAAGAGACCCAGTACTTC.

The chain employs TRBV29-1 and TRBJ1-1; D remains unclear. Germline-derived CDR1 and CDR2 are SQVTM and ANQGSEA. Trimming removed 6 bases at V and 0 bases at J, with 5 bases between. The CDR3 is 11 amino acids. The CDR3: CSVNMNTEAFF. The CDR3 nucleotides read TGCAGCGTAAACATGAACACTGAAGCTTTCTTT.

The CDR3 here is CASSQELGPRYGYTF. The CDR3 bases are TGTGCCAGCAGCCAAGAGCTGGGGCCTCGCTATGGCTACACCTTC. The V and J genes are TRBV4-2 and TRBJ1-2; D perhaps matches TRBD1 (5 bases). With 0 bases removed from V and 4 bases from J, the gap between germline ends came to 12 bases. Germline values: CDR1 LGHNA, CDR2 YNFKEQ. This CDR3 is 15 amino acids long.

The rearrangement links TRBV5-4 to TRBJ2-1; 11 nucleotides line up with TRBD2. The V gene end was trimmed by 4 bases and the J gene end by 7 bases; junction bases not matched to a gene: 7. Per germline, CDR1 SGHNT and CDR2 YYREEE (reference sequence). The CDR3 totals 15 residues. The CDR3 protein is CASSPPGLAVNEQFF. For the CDR3, the DNA is TGTGCCAGCAGCCCCCCGGGACTAGCGGTTAATGAGCAGTTCTTC.

The genes are TRBV3-1 (or the pseudogene TRBV3-2) and TRBJ1-5; D perhaps matches TRBD1 (6 bases). The CDR3 contains 13 residues. The germline CDR1 and CDR2 sequences are LGHDT and YNNKEL (reference sequence). V dropped 6 bases and J dropped 5 bases, with 11 bases sitting between them. In DNA, the CDR3 is TGTGCCAGCAGTAGACAGGTCCATCAGCCCCAGCATTTT. Residues: CASSRQVHQPQHF.

This rearrangement joins TRBV5-4 to TRBJ2-1; 7 bases are a match to TRBD1. CDR3 length: 14 residues. Trimming removed 4 bases from V and 6 bases from J; junction bases left unmatched: 7. Germline CDR1 is SGHNT and CDR2 is YYREEE (reference sequence). CDR3 residues: CASSPRQGVNEQFF. CDR3 DNA: TGTGCCAGCAGCCCGCGGCAGGGGGTCAATGAGCAGTTCTTC.

This clone was counted once. The J gene is TRBJ2-2, the V gene TRBV7-3; D gene ambiguous. CDR3 length: 15 amino acids. The V and J ends lost 2 bases and 2 bases respectively, with 9 bases between them. CDR1 is SGHTA and CDR2 is FQGTGA in the germline V gene. The CDR3 protein is CASSLVGLNTGELFF. The CDR3 region has the DNA TGTGCCAGCAGCTTAGTAGGCCTAAACACCGGGGAGCTGTTTTTT.